This TCR beta chain was captured by sequencing in a study of STAT5B mutations in CD4+ large granular lymphocyte leukemia. Findings and caveats of the study: Patient CD4-sorted repertoires stayed more clonal than healthy ones after leukemic-clone removal. TRBV06-family usage was enriched in top patient clones (8/27) versus controls (2/35).

Sequencing was performed with immunoSEQ multiplex PCR; in TCRdb, only in-frame clones are kept and a portion is missing. The sample lists over 30,000 clones; 76% were seen once. Details on this clone: Its antigen remains unknown.

V lost 3 bases to trimming and J lost 1 base; unmatched junction nucleotides: 11. Per germline, CDR1 SEHNR and CDR2 FQNEAQ (reference sequence). The CDR3 consists of 18 residues. The clonotype comes from a human donor in good health. This chain uses TRBV7-9 with TRBJ1-1; 10 nucleotides agree with TRBD1. The specimen was CD4+ T cells from blood buffy coats. This CDR3 reads CASSLGRDRGLANTEAFF. The CDR3, as DNA: TGTGCCAGCAGCTTGGGAAGGGACAGGGGATTGGCGAACACTGAAGCTTTCTTT.